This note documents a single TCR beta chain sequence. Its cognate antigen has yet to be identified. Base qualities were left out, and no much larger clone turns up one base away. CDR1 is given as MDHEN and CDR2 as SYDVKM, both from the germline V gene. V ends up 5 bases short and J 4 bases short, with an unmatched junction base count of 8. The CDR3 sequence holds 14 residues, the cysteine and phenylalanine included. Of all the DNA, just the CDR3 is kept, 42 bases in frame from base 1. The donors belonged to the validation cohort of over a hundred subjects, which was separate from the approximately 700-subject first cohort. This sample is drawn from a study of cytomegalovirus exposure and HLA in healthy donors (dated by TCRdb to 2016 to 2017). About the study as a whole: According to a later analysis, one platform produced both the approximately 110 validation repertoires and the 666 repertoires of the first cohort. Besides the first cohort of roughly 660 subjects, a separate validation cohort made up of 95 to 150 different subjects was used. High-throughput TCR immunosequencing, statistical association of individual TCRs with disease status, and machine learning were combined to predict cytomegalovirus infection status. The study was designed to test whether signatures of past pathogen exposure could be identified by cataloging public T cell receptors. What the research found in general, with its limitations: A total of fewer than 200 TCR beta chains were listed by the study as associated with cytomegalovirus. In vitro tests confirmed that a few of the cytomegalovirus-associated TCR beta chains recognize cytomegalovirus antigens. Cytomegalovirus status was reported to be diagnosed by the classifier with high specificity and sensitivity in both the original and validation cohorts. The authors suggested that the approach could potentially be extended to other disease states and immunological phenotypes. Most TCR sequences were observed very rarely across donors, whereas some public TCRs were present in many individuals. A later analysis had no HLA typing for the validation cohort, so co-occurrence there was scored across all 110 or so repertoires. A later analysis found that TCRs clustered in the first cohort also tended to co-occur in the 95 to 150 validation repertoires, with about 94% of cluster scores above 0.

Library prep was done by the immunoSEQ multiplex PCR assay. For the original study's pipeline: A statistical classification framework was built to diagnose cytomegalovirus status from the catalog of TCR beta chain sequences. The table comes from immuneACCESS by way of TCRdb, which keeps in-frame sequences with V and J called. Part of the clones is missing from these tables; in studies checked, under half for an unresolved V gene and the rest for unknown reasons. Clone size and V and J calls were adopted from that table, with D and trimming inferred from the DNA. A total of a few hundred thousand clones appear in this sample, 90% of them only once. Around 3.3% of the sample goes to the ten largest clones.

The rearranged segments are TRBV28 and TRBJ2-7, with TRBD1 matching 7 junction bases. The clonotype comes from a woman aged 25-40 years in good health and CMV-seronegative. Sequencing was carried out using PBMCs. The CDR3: CASSPSGQLYEQYF. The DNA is TGTGCCAGCAGTCCCTCGGGACAGCTATACGAGCAGTACTTC.